These 21 T cell receptor beta chains were all obtained from the same sample, sequenced in a study of shared clonotypes between healthy human individuals. Libraries were prepared by immunoSEQ multiplex PCR; TCRdb keeps only in-frame clonotypes and omits some of them. The table shows nearly 1 million clones, with approximately 80% occurring only once. What was sequenced was memory CD4+ T cells sorted from blood. The subset was: CD45RA-negative fraction. These receptors were collected from a man between 18 and 29 years old in good health.

The chain links TRBV6-9 to TRBJ2-1, with TRBD2 matching over 11 bases. CDR3 length equals 15 residues. The ends lost 4 bases at V and 4 bases at J; junction bases unmatched: 3. Germline values: CDR1 MNHGY, CDR2 SVAAGI. The CDR3 here is CASSSGTSGYNEQFF. In nucleotides, the CDR3 is TGTGCCAGCAGTTCCGGGACTAGCGGATACAATGAGCAGTTCTTC.

The V and J genes are TRBV28 and TRBJ2-7; 7 bases are a match to TRBD1. V trimming: 8 bases; J trimming: 4 bases; junction bases outside the gene matches: 5. CDR1 is MDHEN, CDR2 SYDVKM, per germline. This CDR3 has 12 amino acids. The CDR3 sequence: CASGVRGYEQYF. As DNA, the CDR3 is TGTGCCAGCGGAGTCAGGGGGTACGAGCAGTACTTC.

On this clone: Germline is not matched at one junction end, which may reflect a read error. The genes are TRBV7-7 and TRBJ2-1, with TRBD1 matching over 7 bases. CDR1 SSHAT and CDR2 FNYEAQ come from the germline V gene (reference sequence). CDR3 length: 13 amino acids. CDR3 sequence: CASSRGMFGEQFF. DNA of the CDR3: TGTGCTAGCAGCAGGGGGATGTTCGGTGAGCAGTTCTTC.

The chain has TRBV2 and TRBJ2-5; 9 bases map to TRBD2. After removal of 6 bases from V and 4 bases from J, the junction contained 9 bases not matched to a gene. From germline, CDR1 is SNHLY and CDR2 FYNNEI. The length of the CDR3 is 15 residues. The CDR3 region has the DNA TGTGCCAGCAGGGATAGCGGGGGACCTGGAGAGACCCAGTACTTC. Its protein is CASRDSGGPGETQYF.

The rearrangement links TRBV19 to TRBJ2-3, with D hard to call. CDR3 size: 13 residues. Trimming cost V 5 bases and J 6 bases, with 12 bases left between them. CDR1 and CDR2 from the germline V gene are LNHDA and SQIVND (reference sequence). In nucleotides, the CDR3 is TGTGCCAGTAGTCCTGGTTCCGCTGATACGCAGTATTTT. This sequence encodes CASSPGSADTQYF.

This clone was counted only a few times. This chain joins TRBV4-2 and TRBJ2-2, with a tentative D call TRBD1 (5 bases). Trimming stripped 1 base from V and 4 bases from J, with 19 bases between. CDR3 length: 18 residues. Per germline, CDR1 LGHNA and CDR2 YNFKEQ. CDR3 loop: CASSQVFVFGATTGELFF. The CDR3 DNA is TGTGCCAGCAGCCAAGTGTTTGTATTTGGGGCGACCACCGGGGAGCTGTTTTTT.

The chain joins TRBV29-1 to TRBJ1-5, with D unclear. With 7 bases removed from V and 7 bases from J, the gap between germline ends came to 17 bases. The CDR3 loop spans 13 amino acids. Germline V gives CDR1 SQVTM, CDR2 ANQGSEA. In nucleotides, the CDR3 is TGCAGCGGCCAGGAAGGGATGGGACAGCCCCAGCATTTT. Its protein product is CSGQEGMGQPQHF.

This clone occurred once. J is TRBJ2-6 and V is TRBV7-8; a weak D match, TRBD1 (6 bases). V gave up 5 bases and J gave up 2 bases, with 13 bases separating them. The germline CDR1 and CDR2 sequences are SGHVS and FQNEAQ. This CDR3 comprises 16 residues. The CDR3 nucleotides read TGTGCCAGCAGCCCCAAACAGGGCACTGGGGCCAACGTCCTGACTTTC. This translates into CASSPKQGTGANVLTF.

The rearrangement uses TRBV19 and TRBJ1-2, with TRBD1 as a possible D gene (6 bases). The CDR3 covers 15 residues. V lost 8 bases to trimming and J lost 1 base, with 17 bases between them. Germline CDR1 reads LNHDA; CDR2 reads SQIVND (reference sequence). The CDR3 nucleotides read TGTGCCAGTTTAGACAGGTCAAACGGTAACTATGGCTACACCTTC. It yields the protein CASLDRSNGNYGYTF.

The chain is built from TRBV7-2 and TRBJ2-5; 8 bases fit TRBD2. The CDR3 runs 15 residues. Germline V gives CDR1 SGHTA, CDR2 FQGNSA. V shed 0 bases, J shed 4 bases, and the junction held 4 bases outside the gene matches. The CDR3 here is CASSLAGLAGETQYF. CDR3 coding DNA: TGTGCCAGCAGCTTAGCGGGGCTAGCGGGAGAGACCCAGTACTTC.

The gene calls are TRBV5-6 and TRBJ1-4; D gene uncertain. Trimming took off 4 bases at V and 2 bases at J, with 15 bases between the two ends. Germline CDR1 reads SGHDT; CDR2 reads YYEEEE. This CDR3 spans 16 amino acids. CDR3 sequence (DNA): TGTGCCAGCAGCGCATGGACGGATTGGACTAATGAAAAACTGTTTTTT. Its protein product is CASSAWTDWTNEKLFF.

CDR3 DNA sequence: TGTGCCAGCAGCTTCGAGTCCTACGAGCAGTACTTC. This sequence encodes CASSFESYEQYF. The J gene is TRBJ2-7, the V gene TRBV5-8; no clear D. The ends were cut back, 2 bases at V and 1 base at J, with 4 bases in the middle. Germline V gene lookup returns CDR1 SGHTS and CDR2 YDEGEE. This CDR3 is built from 12 residues.

This chain uses TRBV5-1 with TRBJ2-5; possibly TRBD2 for D (7 bases). This CDR3 is 15 amino acids long. V shed 0 bases and J shed 5 bases, with 14 bases lying between them. Germline V gives CDR1 SGHRS, CDR2 YFSETQ. The CDR3 DNA sequence: TGCGCCAGCAGCTTGGTGGCGGGGGCCGGTGAGACCCAGTACTTC. It yields the protein CASSLVAGAGETQYF.

Concerning this clone itself: A much larger clone differs by one base, so this may be a read error. The chain carries TRBV7-2 and TRBJ1-1; no reliable D call. The ends were cut back, 5 bases at V and 3 bases at J, with 4 bases in the middle. The V gene's germline CDR1 is SGHTA and CDR2 FQGNSA. The CDR3 consists of 11 residues. The CDR3 sequence is CASSRDTEAFF. The CDR3, as DNA: TGTGCCAGCAGCCGGGACACTGAAGCTTTCTTT. Full variable domain (rest looked up from reference TRBV7-2 and TRBJ1-1): GAGVSQSPSNKVTEKGKDVELRCDPISGHTALYWYRQSLGQGLEFLIYFQGNSAPDKSGLPSDRFSAERTGGSVSTLTIQRTQQEDSAVYLCASSRDTEAFFGQGTRLTVV.

The chain couples TRBV2 to TRBJ1-1, with 9 bases identical to TRBD1. Trimming cost V 7 bases and J 4 bases; bases outside gene matches: 7. Looked up from germline, CDR1 is SNHLY and CDR2 is FYNNEI. The CDR3 has 14 amino acids. CDR3 region: CASNIQGAGTEAFF. In DNA form, the CDR3 reads TGTGCCAGCAATATACAGGGGGCCGGCACTGAAGCTTTCTTT.

The V gene is TRBV4-3, the J gene TRBJ2-1; 7 positions match TRBD2. Germline loops: CDR1 LGHNA, CDR2 YSLEER. The V and J ends lost 1 base and 5 bases, in that order; junction bases with no gene match: 5. The CDR3 is made up of 15 amino acids. CDR3 nucleotide sequence: TGCGCCAGCAGCCAAGCGGGACTACGGGACAATGAGCAGTTCTTC. Amino acid sequence: CASSQAGLRDNEQFF.

The V gene is TRBV25-1, the J gene TRBJ2-1; 11 nucleotides agree with TRBD2. The CDR3 contains 17 residues. CDR1 MGHDK and CDR2 SYGVNS come from the germline V gene. The ends lost 8 bases at V and 3 bases at J; junction bases unmatched: 12. The CDR3 spells CASLSSGGAFGYNEQFF. The CDR3 nucleotides read TGTGCCAGCTTAAGTAGCGGGGGGGCCTTTGGCTACAATGAGCAGTTCTTC.

The V gene is TRBV7-9, the J gene TRBJ2-3; TRBD1 or TRBD2 may be the D gene (5 bases each). Trimming left V 5 bases short and J 9 bases short, with 6 bases between. The germline gives CDR1 SEHNR, CDR2 FQNEAQ (reference sequence). The CDR3 is made up of 10 amino acids. CDR3 bases: TGTGCCAGCAGCGAGGGGACGCAGTATTTT. Translated, it gives CASSEGTQYF.

This clone was found once. The V and J genes are TRBV19 and TRBJ2-7, with 8 bases that match TRBD1. From germline, CDR1 is LNHDA and CDR2 SQIVND (reference sequence). The CDR3 extends over 16 amino acids. The V and J ends lost 3 bases and 4 bases, in that order; junction bases with no gene match: 11. CDR3 region: CASSIHRTGTKYEQYF. The CDR3, as DNA: TGTGCCAGTAGTATCCACAGGACAGGGACGAAATACGAGCAGTACTTC.

This chain uses TRBV9 with TRBJ1-4, with 8 positions matching TRBD1. Trimming removed 3 bases from V and 4 bases from J; junction bases left unmatched: 8. Germline V gene data show CDR1 as SGDLS and CDR2 as YYNGEE. The CDR3 extends over 16 amino acids. The CDR3 DNA is TGTGCCAGCAGCGACGAGACAGGGGTCGGTAATGAAAAACTGTTTTTT. It encodes CASSDETGVGNEKLFF.

The chain has TRBV5-6 and TRBJ1-3, with unresolved D. The V and J ends lost 1 base and 2 bases respectively, with 13 bases between them. The CDR3 is 16 amino acids. Germline CDR1 is SGHDT and CDR2 is YYEEEE. The CDR3 DNA sequence: TGTGCCAGCAGCTTGCTGAAAGGGAGGCCTGGAAACACCATATATTTT. It yields the protein CASSLLKGRPGNTIYF.